A single sample gave rise to the 30 T cell receptor beta chains below, sequenced in a study of OX40 agonist ivuxolimab in advanced cancers. Sequencing was performed with immunoSEQ multiplex PCR; in TCRdb, only in-frame clones are kept and a portion is missing. This table has about 45,000 clones, 89% appearing once. The starting material was CD4+ or CD8+ T cells sorted from blood, obtained in a trial of the OX40 agonist ivuxolimab. The receptor set was obtained from an adult with an advanced solid tumor such as melanoma, head and neck, liver or kidney cancer.

In the case of this clone: A far bigger clonotype differs at one base, so this is likely a read error. J is TRBJ2-7 and V is TRBV5-1, with a weak D call TRBD1 (6 bases). In germline, CDR1 is SGHRS, CDR2 YFSETQ. The CDR3 is 13 residues long. CDR3 residues: CAGSWDKPYEQYF. The CDR3 DNA reads as TGCGCCGGCAGCTGGGACAAACCCTACGAGCAGTACTTC.

This chain's CDR3 is CASSLGGGGFTEAFF. CDR3 bases: TGTGCCAGCAGCTTAGGGGGAGGGGGGTTCACTGAAGCTTTCTTT. The rearrangement joins TRBV7-8 to TRBJ1-1; possible D gene TRBD1, 6 bases. The V gene lost 1 base and the J gene lost 4 bases, with 13 bases spanning the gap. Germline CDR1 and CDR2: SGHVS and FQNEAQ. CDR3 size: 15 residues.

The V and J genes are TRBV9 and TRBJ2-5; maybe TRBD2 (5 bases). In germline, CDR1 is SGDLS, CDR2 YYNGEE. CDR3 size: 16 residues. Trimming left V 6 bases short and J 5 bases short, with 23 bases between. The chain's CDR3 is CASIGGGVPDPETQYF. The CDR3 region has the DNA TGTGCCAGCATCGGAGGCGGAGTCCCAGACCCGGAGACCCAGTACTTC.

The count of this clone is one. The V and J genes are TRBV15 and TRBJ1-5; possible D gene TRBD1, 6 bases. The CDR3 runs to 15 residues. CDR1 LNHNV and CDR2 YYDKDF come from the germline V gene (reference sequence). Trimming shortened V by 0 bases and J by 7 bases, and 13 bases separated the two germline ends. In DNA form, the CDR3 reads TGTGCCACCAGCAGAGATCAAACAGGGCGACAGCCCCAGCATTTT. It codes for CATSRDQTGRQPQHF.

This clone was found once. The V gene is TRBV7-6, the J gene TRBJ2-7; 10 bases fit TRBD2. After removal of 4 bases from V and 7 bases from J, the junction contained 16 bases not matched to a gene. Per germline, CDR1 SGHVS and CDR2 FNYEAQ. The CDR3 has 17 residues. The CDR3 nucleotides read TGTGCCAGCAGCTCAGTGTCGGGGACTAGCGTTTCGCAGGAGCAGTACTTC. Amino acid sequence: CASSSVSGTSVSQEQYF.

V is TRBV13 and J is TRBJ1-1; a weak D match, TRBD1 (6 bases). Germline lookup yields CDR1 PRHDT and CDR2 FYEKMQ (reference sequence). V shed 4 bases and J shed 10 bases, with 19 bases lying between them. There are 14 residues in the CDR3. The CDR3: CASSSSRQEKIAFF. Written as DNA, the CDR3 is TGTGCCAGCAGCTCGTCTCGACAGGAGAAGATAGCTTTCTTT.

This sequence joins TRBV6-5 and TRBJ1-2; the D gene is possibly TRBD1 (6 bases). This CDR3 has 13 residues. The V gene lost 2 bases and the J gene lost 6 bases, with 10 bases spanning the gap. The germline CDR1 and CDR2 sequences are MNHEY and SVGAGI. The CDR3 here is CASSYGGGDGYTF. CDR3 DNA: TGTGCCAGCAGTTACGGGGGCGGTGATGGCTACACCTTC.

This clone has just one count. The V gene is TRBV10-1, the J gene TRBJ1-3; D remains ambiguous. This CDR3 has 15 amino acids. V dropped 0 bases and J dropped 0 bases, with 6 bases sitting between them. CDR1 is WNHNN and CDR2 is SYGVQD in the germline V gene (reference sequence). This chain's CDR3 is CASSESEDSGNTIYF. The CDR3 DNA sequence: TGCGCCAGCAGTGAGTCGGAAGACTCTGGAAACACCATATATTTT.

The gene calls are TRBV11-2 and TRBJ2-1, with D tentatively TRBD1 (5 bases). Trimming shortened V by 10 bases and J by 6 bases, and 10 bases separated the two germline ends. Germline V lookup: CDR1 SGHAT, CDR2 FQNNGV. The CDR3 has 11 amino acids. This CDR3 is CATRRGNEQFF. CDR3 sequence (DNA): TGTGCCACCCGAAGGGGCAATGAGCAGTTCTTC.

V gene TRBV4-2 combines with J gene TRBJ1-6; D unclear. The CDR3 consists of 15 residues. The germline V gene encodes CDR1 LGHNA and CDR2 YNFKEQ. The ends were cut back, 0 bases at V and 6 bases at J, with 9 bases in the middle. The CDR3 sequence: CASSQEDGRNSPLHF. CDR3 sequence (DNA): TGTGCCAGCAGCCAAGAGGACGGACGTAATTCACCCCTCCACTTT.

This clone showed up many times. The chain employs TRBV11-2 and TRBJ2-3; 7 positions match TRBD1. The CDR3 covers 18 residues. Germline CDR1 is SGHAT and CDR2 is FQNNGV. J was trimmed by 0 bases and V by 1 base; bases with no gene match: 10. As DNA, the CDR3 is TGTGCCAGCAGCTTAGCTCAAGGGACAGAATTTAGCACAGATACGCAGTATTTT. This codes for CASSLAQGTEFSTDTQYF.

This sequence joins TRBV7-9 and TRBJ2-3; maybe TRBD2 (7 bases). Trimming left V 2 bases short and J 4 bases short, with 16 bases between. The CDR3 covers 16 residues. In germline, CDR1 is SEHNR, CDR2 FQNEAQ (reference sequence). CDR3 region: CASSLSFGGAPDTQYF. The CDR3 DNA reads as TGTGCCAGCAGCTTATCTTTTGGGGGGGCCCCAGATACGCAGTATTTT.

The V gene is TRBV6-1, the J gene TRBJ2-3; no reliable D call. V lost 1 base, J lost 1 base, and 3 bases lay in between. Germline-derived CDR1 and CDR2 are MNHNS and SASEGT. The CDR3 has 13 amino acids. The CDR3: CASSEDGTDTQYF. The CDR3 DNA sequence: TGTGCCAGCAGTGAAGATGGCACAGATACGCAGTATTTT.

The chain recombines TRBV19 with TRBJ1-6; D is possibly TRBD1 (6 bases). Trimming removed 9 bases from V and 12 bases from J, with 18 bases in between. Germline values: CDR1 LNHDA, CDR2 SQIVND (reference sequence). This CDR3 has 13 residues. The CDR3 region is CASSESGAQPLHF. In DNA, the CDR3 is TGTGCCAGCTCAGAGTCAGGGGCCCAACCCCTCCACTTT.

The V call is TRBV5-1, the J call TRBJ2-3; a possible D gene is TRBD1 (5 bases). Germline V gene data show CDR1 as SGHRS and CDR2 as YFSETQ. There are 16 residues in the CDR3. Between the trimmed V and J ends, which lost 0 bases and 0 bases, there was a span of 11 bases. CDR3 sequence reads: CASSLGGLGSTDTQYF. As DNA, the CDR3 is TGCGCCAGCAGCTTGGGGGGCTTGGGAAGCACAGATACGCAGTATTTT. The whole variable domain, remainder taken from reference TRBV5-1 and TRBJ2-3, is KAGVTQTPRYLIKTRGQQVTLSCSPISGHRSVSWYQQTPGQGLQFLFEYFSETQRNKGNFPGRFSGRQFSNSRSEMNVSTLELGDSALYLCASSLGGLGSTDTQYFGPGTRLTVL.

The rearrangement links TRBV5-1 to TRBJ1-1; the match to TRBD1 covers 9 bases. This CDR3 region has 17 residues. V dropped 4 bases and J dropped 3; count of bases not matched to a gene: 13. The germline V gene encodes CDR1 SGHRS and CDR2 YFSETQ. The CDR3 loop reads CASSIAGTGRGYTEAFF. For the CDR3, the DNA is TGCGCCAGCAGCATTGCCGGGACAGGGAGAGGGTACACTGAAGCTTTCTTT.

This clone was detected only once. V gene TRBV7-8 combines with J gene TRBJ2-1, with D uncertain. The CDR3 is made up of 14 amino acids. Looked up from germline, CDR1 is SGHVS and CDR2 is FQNEAQ. V dropped 5 bases and J dropped 2 bases, with 10 bases sitting between them. Written as DNA, the CDR3 is TGTGCCAGCAGCCCCGACCGGACCTACAATGAGCAGTTCTTC. Its protein product is CASSPDRTYNEQFF.

The chain combines TRBV5-1 with TRBJ2-1; D is ambiguous. Trimming removed 4 bases at V and 0 bases at J, with 11 bases between. CDR3 length equals 15 residues. Germline CDR1 SGHRS, CDR2 YFSETQ. The CDR3 DNA reads as TGCGCCAGCAGCGCCGGGCCAGACTCCTACAATGAGCAGTTCTTC. This codes for CASSAGPDSYNEQFF.

V gene TRBV14 combines with J gene TRBJ2-7, with D tentatively TRBD2 (6 bases). V lost 3 bases, J lost 1 base, and 10 bases lay in between. Germline-derived CDR1 and CDR2 are SGHDN and FVKESK. This CDR3 is 14 amino acids long. The CDR3 bases are TGTGCCAGCAGCCAGGAGACTAGATCCTACGAGCAGTACTTC. Translated: CASSQETRSYEQYF.

The chain is built from TRBV27 and TRBJ2-7; 8 nucleotides align to TRBD2. The J segment lost 3 bases and the V segment lost 5 bases, leaving 3 bases of the junction unmatched. This CDR3 has 13 amino acids. Germline CDR1 MNHEY, CDR2 SMNVEV (reference sequence). As DNA, the CDR3 is TGTGCCAGCAGTCCGGGACTAGTCTACGAGCAGTACTTC. This sequence encodes CASSPGLVYEQYF.

The chain carries TRBV11-2 and TRBJ1-3; D ambiguous. This CDR3 region has 14 residues. V was pared by 5 bases and J by 7 bases, with 15 bases between. Germline-derived CDR1 and CDR2 are SGHAT and FQNNGV. In nucleotides, the CDR3 is TGTGCCAGCAGCGCTAGATTCACCGGGAACACCATATATTTT. Its protein product is CASSARFTGNTIYF.

The V gene is TRBV10-2, the J gene TRBJ2-1, with D perhaps matching TRBD1 (6 bases). Trimming took off 7 bases at V and 8 bases at J, with 21 bases between the two ends. CDR3 length: 15 residues. Germline V lookup: CDR1 WSHSY, CDR2 SAAADI. The CDR3 sequence is CASNPRGIGGYEQFF. In DNA form, the CDR3 reads TGCGCCAGCAATCCGAGGGGTATAGGGGGATATGAGCAGTTCTTC.

This rearrangement joins TRBV14 to TRBJ2-5; D may be TRBD1 (6 bases). Between the trimmed V and J ends, which lost 3 bases and 5 bases, there was a span of 19 bases. Per germline, CDR1 SGHDN and CDR2 FVKESK. There are 16 residues in the CDR3. The CDR3 DNA follows: TGTGCCAGCAGCCACCCCCAGACAGGCTCTCGGGAGACCCAGTACTTC. The encoded protein is CASSHPQTGSRETQYF.

The rearrangement uses TRBV11-2 and TRBJ2-1; TRBD2 is a possible D gene (6 bases). Germline V CDR1 and CDR2: SGHAT, FQNNGV. This CDR3 is built from 15 residues. V dropped 5 bases and J dropped 9 bases, with 20 bases sitting between them. CDR3 in DNA: TGTGCCAGCAGCCCACTGGGGGGAGCCCCCAGTGAGCAGTTCTTC. Protein: CASSPLGGAPSEQFF.

The chain joins TRBV2 to TRBJ1-1, with 8 bases lining up with TRBD1. Germline V gene lookup returns CDR1 SNHLY and CDR2 FYNNEI. This CDR3 has 17 residues. The junction had 12 bases not matched to a gene; V was cut back by 4 bases and J by 2 bases. CDR3: CASSVSQGAWDNTEAFF. Here the CDR3 DNA reads TGTGCCAGCAGTGTATCGCAGGGGGCGTGGGATAACACTGAAGCTTTCTTT.

The rearrangement links TRBV12-5 to TRBJ2-3; D is perhaps TRBD1 (6 bases). Trimming left V 5 bases short and J 2 bases short, with 14 bases between. The CDR3 totals 15 residues. Germline loops: CDR1 LGHNT, CDR2 FRNRAP. This CDR3 reads CASGPGQLNTDTQYF. The CDR3 DNA reads as TGTGCTAGTGGTCCCGGACAGCTTAACACAGATACGCAGTATTTT.

The genes are TRBV7-9 and TRBJ1-2; D is undetermined. Germline-derived CDR1 and CDR2 are SEHNR and FQNEAQ (reference sequence). The CDR3 length is 11 residues. Trimming left V 4 bases short and J 4 bases short, with 4 bases between. As DNA, the CDR3 is TGTGCCAGCAGCTCGACCTATGGCTACACCTTC. Amino acids: CASSSTYGYTF.

The CDR3 sequence: CASSSSSYEQYF. DNA of the CDR3: TGCGCCAGCAGCTCGAGCTCCTACGAGCAGTACTTC. The chain has TRBV4-1 and TRBJ2-7, with no clear D. Looked up from germline, CDR1 is MGHRA and CDR2 is YSYEKL. The CDR3 contains 12 residues. Trimming removed 5 bases from V and 0 bases from J, with 5 bases in between.

The V and J genes are TRBV19 and TRBJ1-2, with a possible D match to TRBD1 (6 bases). Germline-derived CDR1 and CDR2 are LNHDA and SQIVND (reference sequence). Trimming removed 5 bases at V and 0 bases at J, with 16 bases between. There are 16 residues in the CDR3. The CDR3 reads CASSPPPGTPNYGYTF. DNA for the CDR3: TGTGCCAGTAGTCCCCCCCCCGGGACACCTAACTATGGCTACACCTTC.

The chain carries TRBV11-1 and TRBJ2-5, with no clear D. Trimming removed 3 bases from V and 2 bases from J, with 10 bases in between. This CDR3 has 14 residues. Germline CDR1 reads SGHAT; CDR2 reads FQDESV (reference sequence). CDR3 nucleotides: TGTGCCAGCAGCTTTCCCCTTGGGCAAGAGACCCAGTACTTC. It specifies CASSFPLGQETQYF.